This T cell receptor beta chain appears in the sequencing data of a study of T cell responses to AZD1222 COVID-19 vaccine. V gave up 0 bases and J gave up 5 bases, with 16 bases separating them. CDR1 is LNHNV, CDR2 YYDKDF, per germline (reference sequence). The CDR3 totals 16 residues. The data were produced by immunoSEQ multiplex PCR, yet TCRdb's version contains in-frame clones alone and is incomplete. The sample yields some 130,000 clones, 80% to 90% seen once. The sequence was collected from an adult in good health. Material: peripheral blood, obtained on day 0 of AZD1222 vaccination. The chain employs TRBV15 and TRBJ2-5; a weak D match, TRBD1 (7 bases). This CDR3 reads CATSRDTGRGVETQYF. For the CDR3, the DNA is TGTGCCACCAGCAGAGATACCGGCAGGGGGGTGGAGACCCAGTACTTC.